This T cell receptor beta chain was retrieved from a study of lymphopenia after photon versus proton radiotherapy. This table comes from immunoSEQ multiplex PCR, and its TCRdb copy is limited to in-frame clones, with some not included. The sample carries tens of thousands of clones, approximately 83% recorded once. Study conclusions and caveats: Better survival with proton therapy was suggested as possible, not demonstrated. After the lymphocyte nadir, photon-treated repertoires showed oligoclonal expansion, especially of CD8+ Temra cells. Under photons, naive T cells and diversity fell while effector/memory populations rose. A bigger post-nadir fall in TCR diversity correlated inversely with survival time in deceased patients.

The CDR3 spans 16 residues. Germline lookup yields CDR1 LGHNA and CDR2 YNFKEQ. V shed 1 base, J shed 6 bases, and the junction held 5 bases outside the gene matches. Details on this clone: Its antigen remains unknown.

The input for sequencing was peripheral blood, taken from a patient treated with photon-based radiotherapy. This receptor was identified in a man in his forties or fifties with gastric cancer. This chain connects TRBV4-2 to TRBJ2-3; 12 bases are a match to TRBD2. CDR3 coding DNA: TGTGCCAGCAGCCAAGGATCTAGCGGGGGGGGCGATACGCAGTATTTT. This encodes CASSQGSSGGGDTQYF.